A selection of T cell receptor beta chains follows, all from one sample in a study of T cells in Graves' hyperthyroidism and ophthalmopathy. TCRdb re-called the multiplex PCR reads through MiXCR, storing one row per CDR3 protein. In the table there are hundreds of thousands of distinct CDR3 sequences, about 13% of which are singletons. The sample comprised blood. The receptors stem from a woman between 40 and 55 years old with Graves' ophthalmopathy. The CDR3 runs from the conserved cysteine through the conserved F or W. Fields, in order: clone size, D gene, J gene, V gene, CDR3 DNA, CDR3 protein. A D gene is named only where the DNA matches it firmly. Not all rows give a size; the values are once, few, many and, for expanded clones, a class.

>many|NA|TRBJ1-1|TRBV6-5
TGTGCCAGCAGTTACTCGAGTTTTTCGAACACTGAAGCTTTCTTT
CASSYSSFSNTEAFF
>NA|TRBD1|TRBJ2-1|TRBV20-1
TGCAGTGCTAGAGGGGGCCTCAGGGGGCATCGGGATAGGAATGAGCAGTTCTTC
CSARGGLRGHRDRNEQFF
>once|TRBD1|TRBJ2-3|TRBV7-9
TGTGCCAGCAGCGCCGGGACAGGGTATACGCAGTATTTT
CASSAGTGYTQYF
>many|TRBD2|TRBJ2-1|TRBV27
TGTGCCAGCAGTCCACGGACTAGCGGGAGGGGGGACAATGAGCAGTTCTTC
CASSPRTSGRGDNEQFF
>NA|NA|TRBJ2-1|TRBV7-9
TGTGCCAGCAGCTCCGGGACCCCAACCTACAATGAGCAGTTCTTC
CASSSGTPTYNEQFF
>many|NA|TRBJ1-3|TRBV11-2
TGTGCCAGCAGCTCGCGACAGATGGTCTCTGGAAACACCATATATTTT
CASSSRQMVSGNTIYF
>NA|NA|TRBJ2-2|TRBV18
TGTGCCAGCTCACTGACAGTACAGAACACCGGGGAGCTGTTTTTT
CASSLTVQNTGELFF
>many|TRBD1|TRBJ1-4|TRBV20-1
TGCAGTGCCGCGGGACAGGGGGCACGAGCAACTAATGAAAAACTGTTTTTT
CSAAGQGARATNEKLFF
>NA|NA|TRBJ2-1|TRBV20-1
TGCAGTGCTAGGCCAGCTTACAATGAGCAGTTCTTC
CSARPAYNEQFF
>many|NA|TRBJ1-3|TRBV12-3/TRBV12-4
TGTGCCAGCAGAAAGCGTCCGGGCTCGATGCTAAACACCATATATTTT
CASRKRPGSMLNTIYF
>few|TRBD1|TRBJ1-2|TRBV24-1
TGTGCCACCAGTGACCCCGCAACAGGGGGCTTTAATGGCTACACCTTC
CATSDPATGGFNGYTF
>many|NA|TRBJ1-1|TRBV5-6
TGTGCCAGCAGCGGCGGGACATCAGGGAACACTGAAGCTTTCTTT
CASSGGTSGNTEAFF
>NA|TRBD1|TRBJ1-1|TRBV6-2/TRBV6-3
TGTGCCAGCAGCTGGGGACAGGGGATGAACACTGAAGCTTTCTTT
CASSWGQGMNTEAFF
>NA|TRBD2|TRBJ2-1|TRBV14
TGTGCCAGCAGCCAAAACCCCTCGACGCGGGGGGCTATAAGCAATGAGCAGTTCTTC
CASSQNPSTRGAISNEQFF
>many|TRBD1|TRBJ1-1|TRBV28
TGTGCCACCGTTACAGGGGGCGCAGGGGAAGAAGCTTTCTTT
CATVTGGAGEEAFF
>NA|NA|TRBJ2-2|TRBV9
TGTGCCAGCAGCGTAGCTTTTCAGGGAAACACCGGGGAGCTGTTTTTT
CASSVAFQGNTGELFF
>many|NA|TRBJ1-1|TRBV27
TGTGCCAGCAGTTTATCCCGGGACCTTTATGAAGCTTTCTTT
CASSLSRDLYEAFF
>many|NA|TRBJ1-3|TRBV28
TGTGCCAGCAGTTTGTCCAAAACTGGATTCTCTGGAAACACCATATATTTT
CASSLSKTGFSGNTIYF
>many|NA|TRBJ1-5|TRBV12-5
TGTGCTAGTGGTCCGCTACGGGGGAATCAGCCCCAGCATTTT
CASGPLRGNQPQHF